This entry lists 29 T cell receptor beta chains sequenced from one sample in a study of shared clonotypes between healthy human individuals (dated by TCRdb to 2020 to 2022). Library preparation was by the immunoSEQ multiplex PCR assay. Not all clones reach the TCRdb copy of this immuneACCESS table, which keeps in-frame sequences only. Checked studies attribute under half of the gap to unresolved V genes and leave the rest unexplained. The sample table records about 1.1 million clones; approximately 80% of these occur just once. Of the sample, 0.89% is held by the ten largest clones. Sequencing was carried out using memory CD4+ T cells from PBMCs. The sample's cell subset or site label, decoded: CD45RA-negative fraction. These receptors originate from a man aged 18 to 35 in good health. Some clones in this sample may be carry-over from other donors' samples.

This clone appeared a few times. CDR3 sequence: CSAIVTEAFF. Here the CDR3 DNA reads TGCAGTGCCATCGTAACTGAAGCTTTCTTT. The gene calls are TRBV29-1 and TRBJ1-1; D is uncertain. Looked up from germline, CDR1 is SQVTM and CDR2 is ANQGSEA. This CDR3 comprises 10 residues.

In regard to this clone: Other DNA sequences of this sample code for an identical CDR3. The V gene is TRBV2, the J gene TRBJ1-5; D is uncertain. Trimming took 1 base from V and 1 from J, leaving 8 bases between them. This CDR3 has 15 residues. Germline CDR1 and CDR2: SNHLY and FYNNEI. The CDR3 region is CASSEGGFSNQPQHF. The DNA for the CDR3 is TGTGCCAGCAGTGAAGGTGGATTCAGCAATCAGCCCCAGCATTTT.

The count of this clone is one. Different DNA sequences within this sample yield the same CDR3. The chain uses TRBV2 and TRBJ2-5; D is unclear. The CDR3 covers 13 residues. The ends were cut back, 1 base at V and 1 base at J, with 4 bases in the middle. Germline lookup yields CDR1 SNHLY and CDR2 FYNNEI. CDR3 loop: CASSEDSQETQYF. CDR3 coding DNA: TGTGCCAGCAGTGAAGACAGCCAAGAGACCCAGTACTTC.

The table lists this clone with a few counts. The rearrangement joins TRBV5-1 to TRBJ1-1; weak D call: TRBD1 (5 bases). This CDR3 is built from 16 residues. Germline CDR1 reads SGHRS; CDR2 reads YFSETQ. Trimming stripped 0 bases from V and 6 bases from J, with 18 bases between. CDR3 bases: TGCGCCAGCAGCTTGGTGGGTGGAGGGGCGCGGTCTGAAGCTTTCTTT. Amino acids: CASSLVGGGARSEAFF.

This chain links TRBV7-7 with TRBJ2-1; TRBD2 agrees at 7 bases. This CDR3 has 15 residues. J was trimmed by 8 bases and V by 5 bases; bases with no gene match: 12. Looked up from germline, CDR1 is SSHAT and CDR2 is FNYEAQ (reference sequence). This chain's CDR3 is CASSPSGGLSDEQFF. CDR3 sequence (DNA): TGTGCCAGCAGCCCGTCCGGGGGGTTGTCGGATGAGCAGTTCTTC.

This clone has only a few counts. In DNA form, the CDR3 reads TGTGCCAGCAGTACCACGATGAACACTGAAGCTTTCTTT. This codes for CASSTTMNTEAFF. J is TRBJ1-1 and V is TRBV27; unclear D gene. The CDR3 covers 13 residues. Trimming left V 5 bases short and J 0 bases short, with 7 bases between. The germline V gene encodes CDR1 MNHEY and CDR2 SMNVEV (reference sequence).

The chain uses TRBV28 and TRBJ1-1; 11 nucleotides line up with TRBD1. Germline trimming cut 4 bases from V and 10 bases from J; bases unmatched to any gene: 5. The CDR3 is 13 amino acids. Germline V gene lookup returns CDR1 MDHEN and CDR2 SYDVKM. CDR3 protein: CASSSWTGGRAFF. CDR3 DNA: TGTGCCAGCAGTTCTTGGACAGGGGGCCGAGCTTTCTTT.

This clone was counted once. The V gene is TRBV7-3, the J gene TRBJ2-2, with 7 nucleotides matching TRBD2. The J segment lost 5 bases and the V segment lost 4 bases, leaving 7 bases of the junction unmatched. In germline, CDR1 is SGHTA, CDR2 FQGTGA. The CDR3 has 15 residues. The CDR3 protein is CASSSHGGRTGELFF. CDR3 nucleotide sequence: TGTGCCAGCAGCTCCCACGGGGGGAGAACCGGGGAGCTGTTTTTT.

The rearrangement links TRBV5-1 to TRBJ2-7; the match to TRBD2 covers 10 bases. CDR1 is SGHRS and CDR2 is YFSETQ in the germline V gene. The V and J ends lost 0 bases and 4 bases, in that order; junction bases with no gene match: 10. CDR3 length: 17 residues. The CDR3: CASSLGFLAGVEYEQYF. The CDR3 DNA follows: TGCGCCAGCAGCTTGGGTTTTCTAGCGGGAGTAGAGTACGAGCAGTACTTC.

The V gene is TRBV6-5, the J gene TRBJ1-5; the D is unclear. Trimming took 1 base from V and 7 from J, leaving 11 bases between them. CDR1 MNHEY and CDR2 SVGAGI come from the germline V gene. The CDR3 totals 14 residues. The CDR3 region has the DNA TGTGCCAGCAGTTACTTTGGCCCGGGACAGCCCCAGCATTTT. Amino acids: CASSYFGPGQPQHF.

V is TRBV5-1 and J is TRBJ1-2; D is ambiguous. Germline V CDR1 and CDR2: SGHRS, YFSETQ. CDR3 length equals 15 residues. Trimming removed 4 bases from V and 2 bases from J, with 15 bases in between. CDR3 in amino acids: CASSPPGARNYGYTF. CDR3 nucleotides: TGCGCCAGCAGCCCCCCCGGCGCCAGAAACTATGGCTACACCTTC.

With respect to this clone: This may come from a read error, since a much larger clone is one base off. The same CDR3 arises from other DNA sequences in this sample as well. In DNA, the CDR3 is TGTGCATGGAATCCAGGGTTGGGTAATGAAAAACTGTTTTTT. Translation: CAWNPGLGNEKLFF. This chain links TRBV30 with TRBJ1-4; TRBD1 is a possible D gene (5 bases). The CDR3 length is 14 residues. Germline CDR1 reads GTSNPN; CDR2 reads SVGIG (reference sequence).

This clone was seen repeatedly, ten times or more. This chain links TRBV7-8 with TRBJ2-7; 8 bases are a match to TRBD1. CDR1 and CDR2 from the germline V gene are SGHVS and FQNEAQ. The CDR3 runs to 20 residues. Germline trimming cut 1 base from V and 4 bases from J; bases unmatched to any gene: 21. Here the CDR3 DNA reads TGTGCCAGCAGCTTAGTAATTTTACCATCTCCGGGGACAGGTCTTTACGAGCAGTACTTC. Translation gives CASSLVILPSPGTGLYEQYF.

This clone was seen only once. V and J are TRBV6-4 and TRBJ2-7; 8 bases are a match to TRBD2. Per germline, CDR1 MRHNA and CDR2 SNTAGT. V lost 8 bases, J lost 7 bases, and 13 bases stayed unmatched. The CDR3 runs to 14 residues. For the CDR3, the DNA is TGTGCCAGCGGGACTAGTGGCCATCCGGGGGAGCAGTACTTC. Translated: CASGTSGHPGEQYF.

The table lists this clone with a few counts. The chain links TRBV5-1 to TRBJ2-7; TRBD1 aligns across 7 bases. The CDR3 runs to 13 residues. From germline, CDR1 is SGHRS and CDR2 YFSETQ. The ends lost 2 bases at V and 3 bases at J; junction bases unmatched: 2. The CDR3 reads CASSFDRVYEQYF. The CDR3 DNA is TGCGCCAGCAGCTTCGACAGGGTCTACGAGCAGTACTTC.

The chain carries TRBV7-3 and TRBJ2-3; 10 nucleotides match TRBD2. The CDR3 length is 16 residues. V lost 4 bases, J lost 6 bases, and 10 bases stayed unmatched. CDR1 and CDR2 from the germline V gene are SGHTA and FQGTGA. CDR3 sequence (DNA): TGTGCCAGCAGCTCTTGGACTAGCGGCGTATCTGATACGCAGTATTTT. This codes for CASSSWTSGVSDTQYF.

CDR3 nucleotide sequence: TGTGCCAGTGGCATTGGGACGGCTAATGAAAAACTGTTTTTT. This gives the protein CASGIGTANEKLFF. This chain joins TRBV18 and TRBJ1-4; D is perhaps TRBD1 (5 bases). Germline assignment: CDR1 KGHSH and CDR2 LQKENI. The length of the CDR3 is 14 residues. The V end was cut by 9 bases, the J end by 3 bases, with 14 bases between.

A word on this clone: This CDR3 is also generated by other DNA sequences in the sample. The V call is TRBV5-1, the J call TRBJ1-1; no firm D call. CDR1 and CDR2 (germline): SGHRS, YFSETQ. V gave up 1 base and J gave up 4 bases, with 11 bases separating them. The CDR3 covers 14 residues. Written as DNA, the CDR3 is TGCGCCAGCAGCTTGCAAGGGCTGGGCACTGAAGCTTTCTTT. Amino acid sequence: CASSLQGLGTEAFF.

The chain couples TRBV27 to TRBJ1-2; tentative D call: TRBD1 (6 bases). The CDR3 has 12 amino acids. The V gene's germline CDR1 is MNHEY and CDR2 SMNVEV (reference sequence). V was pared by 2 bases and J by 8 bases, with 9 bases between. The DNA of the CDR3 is TGTGCCAGCAGTTTAGACAGGAGGGGCTACACCTTC. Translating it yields CASSLDRRGYTF.

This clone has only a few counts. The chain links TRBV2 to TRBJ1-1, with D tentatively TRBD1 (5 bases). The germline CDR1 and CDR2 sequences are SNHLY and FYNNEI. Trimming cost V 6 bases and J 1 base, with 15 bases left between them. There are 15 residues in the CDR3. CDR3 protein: CASRRSGTANTEAFF. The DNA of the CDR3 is TGTGCCAGCAGGAGGAGTGGGACGGCGAACACTGAAGCTTTCTTT.

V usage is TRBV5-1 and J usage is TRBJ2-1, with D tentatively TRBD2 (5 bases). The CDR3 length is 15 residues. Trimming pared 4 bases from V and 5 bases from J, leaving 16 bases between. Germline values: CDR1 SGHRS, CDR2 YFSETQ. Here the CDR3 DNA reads TGCGCCAGCAGCCAAGGGCTAGCATCGGACAATGAGCAGTTCTTC. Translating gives CASSQGLASDNEQFF. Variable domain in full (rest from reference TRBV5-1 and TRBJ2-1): KAGVTQTPRYLIKTRGQQVTLSCSPISGHRSVSWYQQTPGQGLQFLFEYFSETQRNKGNFPGRFSGRQFSNSRSEMNVSTLELGDSALYLCASSQGLASDNEQFFGPGTRLTVL.

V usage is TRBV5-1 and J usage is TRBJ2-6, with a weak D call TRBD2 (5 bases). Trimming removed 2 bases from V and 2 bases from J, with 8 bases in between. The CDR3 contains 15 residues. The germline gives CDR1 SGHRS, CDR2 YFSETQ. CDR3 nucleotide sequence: TGCGCCAGCAGCTTTATCGGGGCTGGGGCCAACGTCCTGACTTTC. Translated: CASSFIGAGANVLTF.

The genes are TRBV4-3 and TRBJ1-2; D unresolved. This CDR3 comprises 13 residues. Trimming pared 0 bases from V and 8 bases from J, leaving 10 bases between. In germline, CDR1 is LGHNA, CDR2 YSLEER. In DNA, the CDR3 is TGCGCCAGCAGCCAAGAAGTCCGAAGGGGCTACACCTTC. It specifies CASSQEVRRGYTF.

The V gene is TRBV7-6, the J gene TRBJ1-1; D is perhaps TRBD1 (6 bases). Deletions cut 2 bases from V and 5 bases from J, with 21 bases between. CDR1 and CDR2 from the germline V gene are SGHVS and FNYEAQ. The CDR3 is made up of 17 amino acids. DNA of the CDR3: TGTGCCAGCAGCTTAAGGGGGTTAAGGGGGGCAAGGACTGAAGCTTTCTTT. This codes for CASSLRGLRGARTEAFF.

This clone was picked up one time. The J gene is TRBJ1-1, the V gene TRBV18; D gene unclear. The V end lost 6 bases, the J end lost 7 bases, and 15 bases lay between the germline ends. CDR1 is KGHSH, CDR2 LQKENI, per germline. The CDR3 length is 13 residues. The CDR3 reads CASSTNKVGEAFF. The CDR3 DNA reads TGTGCCAGCTCTACCAACAAGGTGGGTGAAGCTTTCTTT.

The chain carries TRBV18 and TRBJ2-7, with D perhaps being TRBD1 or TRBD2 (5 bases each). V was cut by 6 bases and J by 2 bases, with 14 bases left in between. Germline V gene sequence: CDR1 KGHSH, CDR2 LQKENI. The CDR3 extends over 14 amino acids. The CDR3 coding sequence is TGTGCCAGCTCTTCGGCCGGGGCAGCCTACGAGCAGTACTTC. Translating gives CASSSAGAAYEQYF.

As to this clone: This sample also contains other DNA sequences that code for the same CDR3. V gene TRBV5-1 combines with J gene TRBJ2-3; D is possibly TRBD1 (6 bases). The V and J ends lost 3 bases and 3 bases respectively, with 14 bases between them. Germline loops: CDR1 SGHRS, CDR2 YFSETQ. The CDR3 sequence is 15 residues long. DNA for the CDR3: TGCGCCAGCAGCTCACAGGGACCTGGGACAGATACGCAGTATTTT. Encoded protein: CASSSQGPGTDTQYF. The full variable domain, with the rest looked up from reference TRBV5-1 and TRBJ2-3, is KAGVTQTPRYLIKTRGQQVTLSCSPISGHRSVSWYQQTPGQGLQFLFEYFSETQRNKGNFPGRFSGRQFSNSRSEMNVSTLELGDSALYLCASSSQGPGTDTQYFGPGTRLTVL.

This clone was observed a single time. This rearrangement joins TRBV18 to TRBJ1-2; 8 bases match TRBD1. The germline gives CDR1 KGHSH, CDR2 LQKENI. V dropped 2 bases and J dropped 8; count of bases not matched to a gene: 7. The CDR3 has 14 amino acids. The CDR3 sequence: CASSPSGGTLGYTF. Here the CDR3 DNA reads TGTGCCAGCTCACCATCAGGGGGCACGTTGGGCTACACCTTC.

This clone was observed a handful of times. CDR3 nucleotides: TGCGCCAGCAGCTTGGGTTATGGGCTAACGGGCACTGAAGCTTTCTTT. This codes for CASSLGYGLTGTEAFF. The chain combines TRBV5-1 with TRBJ1-1; D call uncertain. Germline assignment: CDR1 SGHRS and CDR2 YFSETQ. V was trimmed by 0 bases and J by 4 bases, leaving 16 bases between them. The CDR3 spans 16 residues.